The T cell receptor beta chain under discussion was sequenced for a study of shared clonotypes between healthy human individuals. This table comes from immunoSEQ multiplex PCR, and its TCRdb copy is limited to in-frame clones, with some not included. The data hold about 1 million clones, with about 75% observed a single time. This CDR3 has 14 amino acids. The V gene's germline CDR1 is SGHRS and CDR2 YFSETQ. V was trimmed by 3 bases and J by 6 bases, leaving 14 bases between them. The J gene is TRBJ2-3, the V gene TRBV5-1; maybe TRBD2 (6 bases). The sequence derives from a man aged 18 to 29 in good health. Sequencing was done on a sample of memory CD4+ T cells sorted from blood. The subset denotes: CD45RA-negative fraction. CDR3 DNA: TGCGCCAGCAGCTATCTAGCGTCCGGGGATACGCAGTATTTT. Translated: CASSYLASGDTQYF. The whole variable domain, remainder taken from reference TRBV5-1 and TRBJ2-3, is KAGVTQTPRYLIKTRGQQVTLSCSPISGHRSVSWYQQTPGQGLQFLFEYFSETQRNKGNFPGRFSGRQFSNSRSEMNVSTLELGDSALYLCASSYLASGDTQYFGPGTRLTVL.